Sequencing of this TCR beta chain was carried out in a study of blood T cell repertoires in COVID-19. For the study at large: Collection of acute and convalescent COVID-19 samples took place in the United States, Italy and Spain. PBMCs, B-cell-depleted T cells, or T cells provided the cDNA or gDNA that made up the material.

Assay: immunoSEQ multiplex PCR; the TCRdb copy retains only in-frame clones and omits some. The sample yields 200,000 or so clones, around 90% seen once. The CDR3 is 14 amino acids. The ends lost 7 bases at V and 0 bases at J; junction bases unmatched: 4. Per the germline V gene, CDR1 is MDHEN and CDR2 is SYDVKM. The chain couples TRBV28 to TRBJ2-7; TRBD1 matches at 9 bases. The sequence came from a man aged 55 to 70 with COVID-19, enrolled during active disease. Sequencing used peripheral blood. The CDR3 DNA follows: TGTGCCAGCAAGGGGACAGGGACCTCCTACGAGCAGTACTTC. Its translation is CASKGTGTSYEQYF. Full variable domain (outside the CDR3, taken from reference TRBV28 and TRBJ2-7): DVKVTQSSRYLVKRTGEKVFLECVQDMDHENMFWYRQDPGLGLRLIYFSYDVKMKEKGDIPEGYSVSREKKERFSLILESASTNQTSMYLCASKGTGTSYEQYFGPGTRLTVT.